This is a list of T cell receptor beta chains from one sample in a study of T cell repertoires in cytomegalovirus infection. TCRdb re-analysed the reads in MiXCR, keeping a single row per CDR3 protein. The sample has some 97,000 distinct CDR3 sequences; around a quarter are singletons. Source material: CD8+ T cells from PBMCs. The receptors were sampled from a human donor in good health (CMV status not recorded). Some clones in this sample may be carry-over from other donors' samples. The CDR3 runs from the conserved cysteine through the conserved F or W. Fields, in order: D gene, V gene, J gene, clone size, CDR3 protein, CDR3 DNA. The D gene is left open where the match is weak. Clone size, where shown, is once, few, many, or a class for clones that have expanded.

-	TRBV28	TRBJ1-4	-	CASRVEDASSEKLFF	TGTGCCAGCAGGGTCGAGGATGCTTCCTCGGAAAAACTGTTTTTT
-	TRBV7-6	TRBJ2-5	many	CASSSDFQETQYF	TGTGCCAGCAGCTCGGACTTCCAAGAGACCCAGTACTTC
-	TRBV2	TRBJ1-1	-	CASSEDGANTEAFF	TGTGCCAGCAGTGAAGATGGGGCTAACACTGAAGCTTTCTTT
-	TRBV27	TRBJ1-5	-	CASRSANQPQHF	TGTGCCAGCAGATCGGCGAATCAGCCCCAGCATTTT
TRBD1	TRBV20-1	TRBJ2-1	-	CSGTGTGVYNEQFF	TGCAGTGGTACCGGGACAGGGGTTTACAATGAGCAGTTCTTC
-	TRBV6-2/TRBV6-3	TRBJ2-6	many	CASSYSEGTGANVLTF	TGTGCCAGCAGTTACTCTGAGGGGACTGGGGCCAACGTCCTGACTTTC
-	TRBV10-3	TRBJ2-1	few	CASYGNPGNEQFF	TGTGCCTCGTACGGGAACCCAGGGAATGAGCAGTTCTTC
TRBD1	TRBV5-1	TRBJ1-2	-	CASSTGTGIWGYTF	TGCGCCAGCAGCACCGGGACAGGGATTTGGGGCTACACCTTC
-	TRBV5-4	TRBJ1-1	-	CASNPDRANTEAFF	TGTGCCAGCAACCCGGACAGAGCGAACACTGAAGCTTTCTTT
-	TRBV13	TRBJ2-7	-	CASRSPESYEQYF	TGTGCCAGCAGATCCCCCGAATCCTACGAGCAGTACTTC
TRBD1	TRBV7-6	TRBJ2-7	many	CASSSSNRGPFSYEQYF	TGTGCCAGCAGCTCCTCCAACAGGGGGCCTTTCTCCTACGAGCAGTACTTC
-	TRBV6-2/TRBV6-3	TRBJ1-5	-	CASSYIRAADSPQHF	TGTGCCAGCAGTTACATCAGGGCAGCTGACTCGCCCCAGCATTTT
-	TRBV20-1	TRBJ2-2	-	CSAQDPGLGGSGELFF	TGCAGTGCGCAAGACCCGGGACTCGGAGGGTCCGGGGAGCTGTTTTTT
TRBD1	TRBV9	TRBJ2-2	few	CASARTGVFTGELFF	TGTGCCAGCGCGAGGACAGGGGTGTTCACCGGGGAGCTGTTTTTT
-	TRBV12-3/TRBV12-4	TRBJ2-2	many	CASSGGSYTGELFF	TGTGCCAGCAGTGGCGGCAGTTACACCGGGGAGCTGTTTTTT
-	TRBV12-3/TRBV12-4	TRBJ2-7	-	CASSFGTVYEQYF	TGTGCCAGCAGTTTTGGGACGGTCTACGAGCAGTACTTC
TRBD2	TRBV15	TRBJ2-1	few	CATQKSRLAIHEQFF	TGTGCCACCCAAAAGTCAAGACTAGCGATCCATGAGCAGTTCTTC
TRBD1	TRBV7-2	TRBJ2-7	-	CASSRVQGSYEQYF	TGTGCCAGCAGCCGGGTACAGGGGTCCTACGAGCAGTACTTC
TRBD2	TRBV20-1	TRBJ2-7	-	CSARGLARSSYEQYF	TGCAGTGCTAGGGGACTAGCGAGGAGCTCCTACGAGCAGTACTTC
-	TRBV19	TRBJ1-2	many	CASINGRVLSQGYTF	TGTGCCAGTATAAACGGACGTGTCCTTTCACAGGGCTACACCTTC
TRBD1	TRBV7-9	TRBJ2-3	-	CASSLIRQGGTDTQYF	TGTGCCAGCAGCTTAATCAGACAGGGGGGCACAGATACGCAGTATTTT
-	TRBV4-3	TRBJ2-7	-	CASSPHVQEPEQYF	TGCGCCAGCAGCCCGCACGTCCAGGAACCCGAGCAGTACTTC
-	TRBV4-3	TRBJ1-1	-	CASSQDGYMNTEAFF	TGCGCCAGCAGCCAAGATGGCTATATGAACACTGAAGCTTTCTTT
-	TRBV19	TRBJ1-2	once	CASSIGAGTDGYTF	TGTGCCAGTAGTATAGGCGCAGGGACCGATGGCTACACCTTC
TRBD1	TRBV11-3	TRBJ1-1	-	CASSSGQTTEAFF	TGTGCCAGCAGCTCGGGACAGACTACTGAAGCTTTCTTT
-	TRBV7-9	TRBJ2-5	-	CASSLSPTPEETQYF	TGTGCCAGCAGCTTATCGCCGACCCCAGAAGAGACCCAGTACTTC
TRBD1	TRBV5-6	TRBJ2-2	few	CASSSTGLDTGELFF	TGTGCCAGCAGCTCGACAGGGTTAGACACCGGGGAGCTGTTTTTT
-	TRBV25-1	TRBJ2-5	-	CASRDTSRETQYF	TGTGCCAGCCGAGACACCTCCCGGGAGACCCAGTACTTC
TRBD2	TRBV7-8	TRBJ2-6	many	CASSLGVGGAGANVLTF	TGTGCCAGCAGCCTGGGGGTTGGGGGGGCTGGGGCCAACGTCCTGACTTTC
TRBD2	TRBV6-5	TRBJ2-1	few	CASSYVAGAEQFF	TGTGCCAGCAGTTACGTAGCGGGTGCAGAGCAGTTCTTC
-	TRBV12-3/TRBV12-4	TRBJ1-4	-	CASGYPGIGNEKLFF	TGTGCCAGCGGCTACCCCGGGATAGGTAATGAAAAACTGTTTTTT
-	TRBV5-6	TRBJ2-1	-	CASSSVTYNEQFF	TGTGCCAGCAGCTCGGTGACCTACAATGAGCAGTTCTTC
TRBD1	TRBV10-3	TRBJ2-7	-	CAISGTGTAYEQYF	TGTGCCATCAGTGGGACAGGGACCGCCTACGAGCAGTACTTC
TRBD1	TRBV7-9	TRBJ1-5	-	CASSEQGANQPQHF	TGTGCCAGCAGCGAACAGGGGGCCAATCAGCCCCAGCATTTT
-	TRBV11-2	TRBJ1-1	few	CASSFNPGQPNTEAFF	TGTGCCAGCAGCTTTAACCCCGGACAGCCGAACACTGAAGCTTTCTTT
-	TRBV4-1	TRBJ2-5	few	CASSQDRGGTQYF	TGCGCCAGCAGCCAAGATCGGGGCGGGACCCAGTACTTC
-	TRBV25-1	TRBJ2-5	few	CASSEPGVASETQYF	TGTGCCAGCAGTGAACCAGGGGTAGCGTCTGAGACCCAGTACTTC
TRBD1	TRBV7-9	TRBJ2-3	many	CASSPGQVVTDTQYF	TGTGCCAGCAGCCCCGGACAGGTGGTCACAGATACGCAGTATTTT
TRBD1	TRBV7-2	TRBJ2-7	-	CASSTDRGREQYF	TGTGCCAGCAGCACGGACAGGGGGCGCGAGCAGTACTTC
-	TRBV2	TRBJ2-3	medium-sized	CASSDWSDTQYF	TGTGCCAGCAGTGATTGGTCAGATACGCAGTATTTT
TRBD1	TRBV28	TRBJ2-1	many	CASSLTRDRKFYNEQFF	TGTGCCAGCAGTCTAACCCGGGACAGAAAATTTTACAATGAGCAGTTCTTC
TRBD1	TRBV5-5	TRBJ2-3	-	CASCLLDRGTDTQYF	TGTGCCAGCTGCTTACTAGACAGGGGCACAGATACGCAGTATTTT
TRBD2	TRBV11-2	TRBJ2-3	-	CASMLAGASTDTQYF	TGTGCCAGCATGCTAGCGGGGGCCTCCACAGATACGCAGTATTTT
-	TRBV2	TRBJ1-5	-	CASSEGGDYSNQPQHF	TGTGCCAGCAGTGAAGGGGGCGATTATAGCAATCAGCCCCAGCATTTT
-	TRBV14	TRBJ2-2	-	CASSQGRSTGELFF	TGTGCCAGCAGCCAAGGAAGGTCCACCGGGGAGCTGTTTTTT
TRBD2	TRBV7-8	TRBJ2-3	many	CASSLASGNRGDTQYF	TGTGCCAGCAGCTTGGCTAGCGGGAACCGTGGAGATACGCAGTATTTT
-	TRBV28	TRBJ2-3	few	CASSLVWAPDTQYF	TGTGCCAGCAGTTTGGTCTGGGCCCCAGATACGCAGTATTTT
-	TRBV19	TRBJ1-5	-	CATQWAEGQPQHF	TGTGCCACCCAGTGGGCGGAGGGTCAGCCCCAGCATTTT
TRBD1	TRBV12-3/TRBV12-4	TRBJ1-1	many	CASSFARGLNTEAFF	TGTGCCAGCAGTTTTGCCAGGGGGCTCAACACTGAAGCTTTCTTT
TRBD1	TRBV7-8	TRBJ1-5	many	CASSLDRVGNQPQHF	TGTGCCAGCAGCTTGGACAGGGTCGGCAATCAGCCCCAGCATTTT
TRBD1	TRBV28	TRBJ2-7	many	CASSLTELRVGQYEQYF	TGTGCCAGCAGTTTGACGGAATTGAGAGTGGGACAGTACGAGCAGTACTTC
-	TRBV2	TRBJ1-5	-	CASSGGESNQPQHF	TGTGCCAGCAGTGGGGGGGAAAGCAATCAGCCCCAGCATTTT
TRBD2	TRBV6-6	TRBJ2-2	-	CASRQTGTSGGAGELFF	TGTGCCAGCAGACAGACCGGGACTAGCGGGGGGGCCGGGGAGCTGTTTTTT
-	TRBV7-9	TRBJ2-1	-	CASSPQYNEQFF	TGTGCCAGCAGCCCCCAGTACAATGAGCAGTTCTTC
-	TRBV20-1	TRBJ2-2	many	CSAPEGYTGELFF	TGCAGTGCTCCAGAGGGTTACACCGGGGAGCTGTTTTTT